The TCR beta chain described here comes from a study of T cell responses to AZD1222 COVID-19 vaccine. Trimming took off 5 bases at V and 7 bases at J, with 15 bases between the two ends. The CDR3 is made up of 14 amino acids. Per germline, CDR1 SGHTA and CDR2 FQGNSA. Profiling relied on immunoSEQ multiplex PCR, and the TCRdb table lists in-frame clones only, not all of them. Seen here are tens of thousands of clones, just over 90% observed once, and the top ten hold 4.5%. Sequenced here: peripheral blood, sampled on day 0 of MenACWY control vaccination. This sequence joins TRBV7-2 and TRBJ2-1; unclear D gene. The sequence came from an adult in good health. CDR3 DNA sequence: TGTGCCAGCAGCCCCAATTATGCGGAAAATGAGCAGTTCTTC. This encodes CASSPNYAENEQFF.